The 26 T cell receptor beta chains given below trace back to one sample, sequenced in a study of CXCR3-negative and CXCR3-positive naive CD8 T cells. With UMI labels, 5' RACE was used to prepare the TRB cDNA libraries. TCRdb re-called the 5' RACE reads and shows each CDR3 protein once, DNA omitted. The sample table includes 100,000 to 150,000 distinct CDR3 sequences. The sequencing input was naive CXCR3- CD8+ T cells from blood. Subset denoted: CD45RO-CCR7+CD27+CD95- naive CD8+ T cells lacking CXCR3 (TNR3-). The receptors here all came from a human donor in good health. Some clones in this sample may be carry-over from other donors' samples.

V usage is TRBV11-2 and J usage is TRBJ2-5; the TRBD2 assignment by TCRdb is unverifiable without DNA. CDR1 and CDR2 (germline): SGHAT, FQNNGV. The CDR3 extends over 13 amino acids. The CDR3 reads CASSSLLQETQYF.

V is TRBV29-1 and J is TRBJ2-3; with no DNA, the TCRdb D assignment of TRBD2 cannot be verified. Germline CDR1 and CDR2: SQVTM and ANQGSEA. The CDR3 has 12 residues. The CDR3 sequence is CSVEREADTQYF.

CDR3 protein: CASTETGGGDTQYF. The chain has TRBV7-8 and TRBJ2-3; TCRdb proposes TRBD1, but this gene call is untestable without DNA. Germline V gives CDR1 SGHVS, CDR2 FQNEAQ. This CDR3 is built from 14 residues.

J is TRBJ2-5 and V is TRBV20-1; TCRdb proposes TRBD1, but this gene call is untestable without DNA. This CDR3 is built from 20 residues. Germline CDR1 and CDR2: DFQATT and SNEGSKA (reference sequence). Here the CDR3 reads CSARDGSPADPSLMSETQYF.

The chain uses TRBV4-2 and TRBJ2-2; TCRdb's D call, TRBD2, is unchecked because there is no DNA. The CDR3 runs to 17 residues. The germline CDR1 and CDR2 sequences are LGHNA and YNFKEQ. This CDR3 reads CASSQAMGLANTGELFF.

V is TRBV27 and J is TRBJ2-7. This CDR3 region has 13 residues. The germline V gene encodes CDR1 MNHEY and CDR2 SMNVEV (reference sequence). Here the CDR3 reads CASSPTTAYEQYF.

This chain connects TRBV15 to TRBJ1-1. Germline V gene sequence: CDR1 LNHNV, CDR2 YYDKDF (reference sequence). This CDR3 is built from 15 residues. The CDR3 loop reads CATSRDIQMNTEAFF.

The chain recombines TRBV7-9 with TRBJ2-7; TCRdb lists TRBD1, though no DNA is available to test this call. CDR3 length equals 16 residues. Germline assignment: CDR1 SEHNR and CDR2 FQNEAQ (reference sequence). This CDR3 is CASSGTKGPGSYEQYF. Combining the CDR3 with reference TRBV7-9 and TRBJ2-7 gives the whole variable domain DTGVSQNPRHKITKRGQNVTFRCDPISEHNRLYWYRQTLGQGPEFLTYFQNEAQLEKSRLLSDRFSAERPKGSFSTLEIQRTEQGDSAMYLCASSGTKGPGSYEQYFGPGTRLTVT.

The chain is built from TRBV27 and TRBJ2-3; TCRdb returns TRBD1, unconfirmable since there is no DNA. This CDR3 is 15 amino acids long. Germline loops: CDR1 MNHEY, CDR2 SMNVEV (reference sequence). The CDR3 sequence is CASSPGTGGTDTQYF.

The chain is built from TRBV5-1 and TRBJ2-7. The germline V gene encodes CDR1 SGHRS and CDR2 YFSETQ. The CDR3 is 15 amino acids. The CDR3 sequence is CASSLPWLGTYEQYF. The whole variable domain, remainder taken from reference TRBV5-1 and TRBJ2-7, is KAGVTQTPRYLIKTRGQQVTLSCSPISGHRSVSWYQQTPGQGLQFLFEYFSETQRNKGNFPGRFSGRQFSNSRSEMNVSTLELGDSALYLCASSLPWLGTYEQYFGPGTRLTVT.

The chain couples TRBV20-1 to TRBJ2-7; the D call from TCRdb, TRBD1, cannot be confirmed without DNA. Germline V lookup: CDR1 DFQATT, CDR2 SNEGSKA (reference sequence). CDR3 length: 13 residues. CDR3 sequence reads: CSAPGQGPYEQYF.

The genes are TRBV29-1 and TRBJ2-6; checking the TCRdb D call of TRBD1 is not possible without DNA. Looked up from germline, CDR1 is SQVTM and CDR2 is ANQGSEA. This CDR3 has 17 amino acids. The CDR3 protein is CSVEGRQEFSGANVLTF.

This rearrangement joins TRBV28 to TRBJ2-2; TCRdb selects TRBD1, and the lack of DNA leaves this call unchecked. This CDR3 is 15 amino acids long. From germline, CDR1 is MDHEN and CDR2 SYDVKM. CDR3 region: CASGKQESNTGELFF.

The chain couples TRBV4-1 to TRBJ2-1. CDR3 length: 12 residues. The germline gives CDR1 MGHRA, CDR2 YSYEKL. CDR3 sequence reads: CASSQGVREQFF.

CDR3 region: CASSLGAGEDTQYF. The chain couples TRBV11-2 to TRBJ2-3; TCRdb outputs TRBD1, but without DNA this stays unchecked. CDR1 is SGHAT, CDR2 FQNNGV, per germline. The CDR3 is 14 amino acids.

The rearrangement uses TRBV20-1 and TRBJ2-7; the D gene TCRdb calls, TRBD2, cannot be checked with no DNA. CDR3 size: 16 residues. Germline CDR1 is DFQATT and CDR2 is SNEGSKA (reference sequence). CDR3 sequence reads: CSARDIRAASSYEQYF.

V is TRBV24-1 and J is TRBJ2-5; the TCRdb call, TRBD2, lacks DNA for checking. The CDR3 contains 16 residues. CDR1 is KGHDR and CDR2 is SFDVKD in the germline V gene. Here the CDR3 reads CATSDFAGGPGETQYF.

The V and J genes are TRBV28 and TRBJ2-5. Germline-derived CDR1 and CDR2 are MDHEN and SYDVKM. The CDR3 sequence is 14 residues long. CDR3 sequence: CASSLSSDGETQYF.

The chain carries TRBV5-5 and TRBJ2-1; TCRdb reports TRBD2, a call that lacks DNA to check it against. Germline V gene sequence: CDR1 SGHKS, CDR2 YYEKEE (reference sequence). CDR3 length: 15 amino acids. The CDR3 loop is CASSPEWTPSSEQFF.

V and J are TRBV29-1 and TRBJ2-1. Germline V gives CDR1 SQVTM, CDR2 ANQGSEA. CDR3 length: 11 amino acids. CDR3 loop: CSVISYNEQFF.

The chain is built from TRBV2 and TRBJ2-1. Germline CDR1 and CDR2: SNHLY and FYNNEI. The CDR3 contains 12 residues. CDR3 loop: CASSGLNIEQFF.

The chain carries TRBV9 and TRBJ2-2; TCRdb outputs TRBD2, but without DNA this stays unchecked. This CDR3 comprises 15 residues. CDR1 and CDR2 (germline): SGDLS, YYNGEE. The chain's CDR3 is CASSPGTSSAGELFF.

J is TRBJ1-5 and V is TRBV7-4; TCRdb's assignment of TRBD1 cannot be checked, as there is no DNA. The CDR3 runs 15 residues. Germline loops: CDR1 SGHVT, CDR2 SQSDAQ. The CDR3 is CASSLIETGNQPQHF.

The chain uses TRBV29-1 and TRBJ2-2; the TRBD2 assignment by TCRdb is unverifiable without DNA. Germline lookup yields CDR1 SQVTM and CDR2 ANQGSEA. CDR3 length: 16 residues. This chain's CDR3 is CSAHRDGEGSAGELFF.

The V gene is TRBV7-9, the J gene TRBJ2-7; the TRBD2 assignment by TCRdb is unverifiable without DNA. Germline V gives CDR1 SEHNR, CDR2 FQNEAQ (reference sequence). CDR3 length equals 13 residues. The CDR3 sequence is CASRSETTYEQYF.

The chain has TRBV10-1 and TRBJ2-7; the TRBD2 assignment by TCRdb is unverifiable without DNA. Germline CDR1 and CDR2: WNHNN and SYGVQD (reference sequence). CDR3 length: 17 amino acids. The CDR3 is CASKPSGGLREHYEQYF.